These 28 T cell receptor beta chains were all obtained from the same sample, sequenced in a study of blood T cell repertoires in COVID-19. Sequenced by immunoSEQ multiplex PCR; TCRdb stores in-frame clones only, minus some. Here the sample spans roughly 500,000 clones, 70% to 90% being singletons. The sequencing sample was made of peripheral blood. These receptor sequences come from a human donor in a cohort sampled during active COVID-19.

This rearrangement joins TRBV9 to TRBJ2-1; 13 bases align to TRBD2. CDR3 length equals 16 residues. The J segment lost 9 bases and the V segment lost 4 bases, leaving 10 bases of the junction unmatched. Germline V CDR1 and CDR2: SGDLS, YYNGEE. The CDR3 loop is CASSPGLAGVSVEQFF. The CDR3 region has the DNA TGTGCCAGCAGCCCCGGACTAGCGGGAGTATCGGTTGAGCAGTTCTTC.

The table lists this clone with a few counts. The chain carries TRBV28 and TRBJ2-7; D may be TRBD2 (5 bases). V lost 7 bases, J lost 0 bases, and 10 bases lay in between. The CDR3 is 13 residues long. From germline, CDR1 is MDHEN and CDR2 SYDVKM. CDR3 loop: CASTRGSSYEQYF. DNA of the CDR3: TGTGCCAGCACCCGAGGGAGCTCCTACGAGCAGTACTTC.

The chain employs TRBV28 and TRBJ2-4; 7 bases map to TRBD1. The germline V gene encodes CDR1 MDHEN and CDR2 SYDVKM. The CDR3 has 17 residues. After removal of 2 bases from V and 1 base from J, the junction contained 8 bases not matched to a gene. CDR3 coding DNA: TGTGCCAGCAGTTTAGAACAGGGGCCATGGGCCAAAAACATTCAGTACTTC. Translation gives CASSLEQGPWAKNIQYF.

There are a few counts of this clone. The rearrangement joins TRBV18 to TRBJ2-1, with a tentative D call TRBD1 (6 bases). The germline gives CDR1 KGHSH, CDR2 LQKENI. CDR3 length: 15 residues. V was clipped by 4 bases and J by 1 base, with 11 bases between them. The CDR3 nucleotides are TGTGCCAGCTCACAGGACAGAGCATCCTACAATGAGCAGTTCTTC. It translates to CASSQDRASYNEQFF. The whole variable domain, remainder taken from reference TRBV18 and TRBJ2-1, is NAGVMQNPRHLVRRRGQEARLRCSPMKGHSHVYWYRQLPEEGLKFMVYLQKENIIDESGMPKERFSAEFPKEGPSILRIQQVVRGDSAAYFCASSQDRASYNEQFFGPGTRLTVL.

This clone was detected once. The chain couples TRBV27 to TRBJ1-6; tentative D call: TRBD1 (6 bases). Germline CDR1 and CDR2: MNHEY and SMNVEV (reference sequence). Trimming removed 5 bases at V and 7 bases at J, with 12 bases between. The CDR3 loop spans 14 amino acids. Written as DNA, the CDR3 is TGTGCCAGCAGTGCTGGGAGGGGGAATTCACCCCTCCACTTT. Protein product: CASSAGRGNSPLHF.

This clone was observed once. The chain employs TRBV27 and TRBJ1-5; the match to TRBD1 covers 7 bases. With V trimmed by 5 bases and J by 9 bases, 10 bases remained unmatched. Germline CDR1 is MNHEY and CDR2 is SMNVEV (reference sequence). The CDR3 is 14 residues long. CDR3 protein: CASSPRQGGAPQHF. Here the CDR3 DNA reads TGTGCCAGCAGTCCCCGCCAGGGGGGTGCGCCCCAGCATTTT.

This chain joins TRBV19 and TRBJ2-7; 8 bases are shared with TRBD1. V was pared by 7 bases and J by 3 bases, with 11 bases of the junction left unmatched. This CDR3 contains 15 residues. The V gene's germline CDR1 is LNHDA and CDR2 SQIVND (reference sequence). The CDR3 sequence: CASNRDGQGSYEQYF. Here the CDR3 DNA reads TGTGCCAGTAACCGCGACGGACAGGGAAGCTACGAGCAGTACTTC.

V and J are TRBV7-9 and TRBJ1-2; TRBD1 matches at 7 bases. This CDR3 has 11 residues. CDR1 is SEHNR and CDR2 is FQNEAQ in the germline V gene (reference sequence). V dropped 8 bases and J dropped 8; count of bases not matched to a gene: 5. CDR3 sequence (DNA): TGTGCCAGCCCGACAGGGAAAGGCTACACCTTC. Translated: CASPTGKGYTF.

The chain recombines TRBV4-1 with TRBJ1-5; D unresolved. CDR3 length: 14 residues. Trimming pared 1 base from V and 1 base from J, leaving 5 bases between. Germline CDR1 is MGHRA and CDR2 is YSYEKL. CDR3 protein: CASSQGQSNQPQHF. The CDR3 region has the DNA TGCGCCAGCAGCCAAGGGCAGAGCAATCAGCCCCAGCATTTT.

The V and J genes are TRBV7-2 and TRBJ2-1, with 7 nucleotides matching TRBD1. The junction had 5 bases not matched to a gene; V was cut back by 3 bases and J by 3 bases. CDR3 length: 15 amino acids. CDR1 SGHTA and CDR2 FQGNSA come from the germline V gene. In DNA form, the CDR3 reads TGTGCCAGCAGCTTTTACCGGGACAGCTACAATGAGCAGTTCTTC. This translates into CASSFYRDSYNEQFF.

This clone showed up just once. V gene TRBV24-1 combines with J gene TRBJ1-2; no firm D call. Trimming removed 9 bases at V and 4 bases at J, with 8 bases between. Per germline, CDR1 KGHDR and CDR2 SFDVKD. This CDR3 has 11 amino acids. The CDR3 reads CATGWSYGYTF. In DNA form, the CDR3 reads TGTGCCACCGGTTGGAGCTATGGCTACACCTTC.

J is TRBJ2-7 and V is TRBV7-2; D not certain. V lost 2 bases, J lost 1 base, and 12 bases lay in between. The CDR3 is 15 amino acids. Germline assignment: CDR1 SGHTA and CDR2 FQGNSA. This CDR3 is CASSLPSYSSYEQYF. The CDR3 DNA reads TGTGCCAGCAGCTTACCTTCCTACTCTTCCTACGAGCAGTACTTC.

The chain combines TRBV5-8 with TRBJ2-7; TRBD1 aligns across 8 bases. V lost 0 bases and J lost 1; bases outside the gene matches: 12. The CDR3 has 18 residues. Germline V gene sequence: CDR1 SGHTS, CDR2 YDEGEE. The CDR3 is CASSLDLFRDRRSYEQYF. The CDR3 nucleotides read TGTGCCAGCAGCTTGGATCTCTTCCGGGACAGGAGATCCTACGAGCAGTACTTC.

The gene calls are TRBV28 and TRBJ2-2; 9 bases align to TRBD2. The CDR3 is 14 amino acids. V was pared by 4 bases and J by 7 bases, with 4 bases of the junction left unmatched. CDR1 MDHEN and CDR2 SYDVKM come from the germline V gene. The CDR3 is CASSWGGRDGELFF. The CDR3 DNA is TGTGCCAGCAGTTGGGGCGGGAGGGACGGGGAGCTGTTTTTT.

J is TRBJ2-1 and V is TRBV7-2; the match to TRBD2 covers 8 bases. The junction had 10 bases not matched to a gene; V was cut back by 2 bases and J by 7 bases. In germline, CDR1 is SGHTA, CDR2 FQGNSA. The CDR3 runs to 16 residues. The CDR3 is CASSLRPAGVGNEQFF. In nucleotides, the CDR3 is TGTGCCAGCAGCTTAAGGCCAGCGGGAGTTGGTAATGAGCAGTTCTTC. Full variable domain (rest looked up from reference TRBV7-2 and TRBJ2-1): GAGVSQSPSNKVTEKGKDVELRCDPISGHTALYWYRQSLGQGLEFLIYFQGNSAPDKSGLPSDRFSAERTGGSVSTLTIQRTQQEDSAVYLCASSLRPAGVGNEQFFGPGTRLTVL.

This chain's CDR3 is CASSPLGQETQYF. The DNA for the CDR3 is TGTGCCAGCAGCCCCCTCGGCCAAGAGACCCAGTACTTC. The chain links TRBV11-2 to TRBJ2-5; D is ambiguous. Trimming stripped 5 bases from V and 1 base from J, with 8 bases between. The CDR3 totals 13 residues. The germline CDR1 and CDR2 sequences are SGHAT and FQNNGV.

V gene TRBV13 combines with J gene TRBJ2-7; 13 positions agree with TRBD2. J was trimmed by 3 bases and V by 5 bases; bases with no gene match: 13. From germline, CDR1 is PRHDT and CDR2 FYEKMQ (reference sequence). CDR3 size: 18 residues. The CDR3, as DNA: TGTGCCAGCAGCCCCGGGACTAGCGGGAACGGGGGGTACTACGAGCAGTACTTC. Protein: CASSPGTSGNGGYYEQYF.

The chain combines TRBV5-4 with TRBJ2-1, with 9 positions matching TRBD1. J lost 2 bases, V lost 5 bases, and 8 bases had no gene match. From germline, CDR1 is SGHNT and CDR2 YYREEE (reference sequence). The CDR3 consists of 16 residues. CDR3: CASRPTRDRAYNEQFF. CDR3 sequence (DNA): TGTGCCAGCAGACCAACCAGGGACAGGGCCTACAATGAGCAGTTCTTC.

The chain is built from TRBV30 and TRBJ1-2; D is uncertain. Germline loops: CDR1 GTSNPN, CDR2 SVGIG (reference sequence). This CDR3 comprises 12 residues. V lost 2 bases and J lost 4, with 8 bases in between. DNA of the CDR3: TGTGCCTGGAGTTCGACTCTCTATGGCTACACCTTC. It is translated as CAWSSTLYGYTF. The whole variable domain, remainder taken from reference TRBV30 and TRBJ1-2, is SQTIHQWPATLVQPVGSPLSLECTVEGTSNPNLYWYRQAAGRGLQLLFYSVGIGQISSEVPQNLSASRPQDRQFILSSKKLLLSDSGFYLCAWSSTLYGYTFGSGTRLTVV.

The chain joins TRBV24-1 to TRBJ2-1; TRBD2 agrees at 11 bases. Germline CDR1 KGHDR, CDR2 SFDVKD. This CDR3 contains 15 residues. With V trimmed by 4 bases and J by 7 bases, 5 bases remained unmatched. CDR3 nucleotide sequence: TGTGCCACCAGTGAGCTAGCGGGAGGAACGAATGAGCAGTTCTTC. Its protein is CATSELAGGTNEQFF.

This chain joins TRBV18 and TRBJ1-3; TRBD1 matches at 7 bases. In germline, CDR1 is KGHSH, CDR2 LQKENI. The V gene end was trimmed by 2 bases and the J gene end by 2 bases; junction bases not matched to a gene: 3. The CDR3 sequence is 15 residues long. The DNA for the CDR3 is TGTGCCAGCTCACCAAGACAGGGCACTGGAAACACCATATATTTT. Amino acid sequence: CASSPRQGTGNTIYF. The entire variable domain, with the rest obtained from reference TRBV18 and TRBJ1-3, is as follows: NAGVMQNPRHLVRRRGQEARLRCSPMKGHSHVYWYRQLPEEGLKFMVYLQKENIIDESGMPKERFSAEFPKEGPSILRIQQVVRGDSAAYFCASSPRQGTGNTIYFGEGSWLTVV.

The chain carries TRBV6-5 and TRBJ2-7; D might be TRBD1 (5 bases). Trimming stripped 4 bases from V and 1 base from J, with 11 bases between. Germline V gene data show CDR1 as MNHEY and CDR2 as SVGAGI. This CDR3 contains 14 residues. CDR3 amino acids: CASSFDRISYEQYF. The CDR3 DNA follows: TGTGCCAGCAGTTTCGACAGAATTTCCTACGAGCAGTACTTC.

The J gene is TRBJ2-1, the V gene TRBV5-1; weak D call: TRBD1 (6 bases). V was trimmed by 4 bases and J by 4 bases, leaving 12 bases between them. The CDR3 consists of 14 residues. Germline V lookup: CDR1 SGHRS, CDR2 YFSETQ. CDR3 loop: CASSVDRIYNEQFF. The CDR3 DNA reads TGCGCCAGCAGCGTAGACAGGATATACAATGAGCAGTTCTTC.

This chain links TRBV3-1 (or the pseudogene TRBV3-2) with TRBJ2-7, with TRBD2 matching 11 bases. This CDR3 region has 18 residues. CDR1 and CDR2 from the germline V gene are LGHDT and YNNKEL (reference sequence). After removal of 4 bases from V and 6 bases from J, the junction contained 17 bases not matched to a gene. The CDR3 reads CASSPKGELAGEGFEQYF. CDR3 bases: TGTGCCAGCAGCCCAAAGGGGGAACTAGCGGGAGAGGGGTTCGAGCAGTACTTC.

V gene TRBV7-3 combines with J gene TRBJ2-3; 10 positions match TRBD1. Unmatched junction bases numbered 7, after V lost 4 bases and J lost 3 bases. From germline, CDR1 is SGHTA and CDR2 FQGTGA. The CDR3 runs 16 residues. The CDR3 DNA sequence: TGTGCCAGCAGCTCCCGACAGGGGGCGGTAACAGATACGCAGTATTTT. This encodes CASSSRQGAVTDTQYF.

This sequence joins TRBV6-1 and TRBJ1-6; D gene uncertain. V was cut by 6 bases and J by 7 bases, with 4 bases left in between. Germline V lookup: CDR1 MNHNS, CDR2 SASEGT. This CDR3 region has 11 residues. CDR3 sequence: CASRGNSPLHF. The CDR3 DNA reads as TGTGCCAGCAGGGGCAATTCACCCCTCCACTTT.

The chain recombines TRBV18 with TRBJ1-2; D possibly corresponds to TRBD1 (5 bases). V was shortened by 1 base and J by 3 bases, with 12 bases between the two germline ends. CDR1 and CDR2 from the germline V gene are KGHSH and LQKENI. The CDR3 sequence is 15 residues long. The CDR3 here is CASSPLGKGDYGYTF. The CDR3 nucleotides read TGTGCCAGCTCACCACTTGGTAAAGGGGACTATGGCTACACCTTC.

The V and J genes are TRBV5-1 and TRBJ2-1; D may be TRBD1 (6 bases). The CDR3 totals 15 residues. Looked up from germline, CDR1 is SGHRS and CDR2 is YFSETQ. V was shortened by 0 bases and J by 5 bases, with 12 bases between the two germline ends. The CDR3 DNA reads as TGCGCCAGCAGCTTGGCCCCAGGGGTCAACAATGAGCAGTTCTTC. This translates into CASSLAPGVNNEQFF.